One and the same sample provided the 9 T cell receptor beta chains below, sequenced in a study of blood T cell repertoires in COVID-19. The protocol was immunoSEQ multiplex PCR, while the TCRdb copy is restricted to in-frame clones and leaves out a portion. This table has roughly 280,000 clones, approximately 86% appearing once. The sample consisted of peripheral blood. The receptors stem from a young man with active or convalescent COVID-19.

This sequence joins TRBV11-3 and TRBJ2-5; TRBD1 matches 7 bases. Trimming removed 3 bases from V and 0 bases from J; junction bases left unmatched: 7. CDR3 length: 16 amino acids. The germline gives CDR1 SGHNT, CDR2 YENEEA. The CDR3 nucleotides are TGTGCCAGCAGCTTGGGACAGCAAGCCCACCAAGAGACCCAGTACTTC. It specifies CASSLGQQAHQETQYF. Filled out from reference TRBV11-3 and TRBJ2-5, the complete variable domain reads EAGVVQSPRYKIIEKKQPVAFWCNPISGHNTLYWYLQNLGQGPELLIRYENEEAVDDSQLPKDRFSAERLKGVDSTLKIQPAELGDSAVYLCASSLGQQAHQETQYFGPGTRLLVL.

This clone was detected only once. J is TRBJ2-1 and V is TRBV7-6; no definite D call. Per germline, CDR1 SGHVS and CDR2 FNYEAQ. This CDR3 spans 18 amino acids. V lost 0 bases, J lost 0 bases, and 15 bases lay in between. CDR3 amino acids: CASSLAPFSSGSYNEQFF. CDR3 nucleotide sequence: TGTGCCAGCAGCTTAGCGCCTTTTTCATCGGGCTCCTACAATGAGCAGTTCTTC.

This chain uses TRBV29-1 with TRBJ2-7; 9 nucleotides align to TRBD1. V was pared by 4 bases and J by 10 bases, with 8 bases of the junction left unmatched. There are 12 residues in the CDR3. Germline assignment: CDR1 SQVTM and CDR2 ANQGSEA. The chain's CDR3 is CSVAMGQGDQYF. CDR3 DNA sequence: TGCAGCGTTGCGATGGGACAGGGTGATCAGTACTTC.

The rearrangement joins TRBV5-8 to TRBJ1-1; D may be TRBD1 (6 bases). The germline V gene has CDR1 SGHTS and CDR2 YDEGEE. Trimming took 4 bases from V and 0 from J, leaving 16 bases between them. This CDR3 spans 16 amino acids. This CDR3 reads CASSEGDRQMNTEAFF. CDR3 DNA: TGTGCCAGCAGCGAGGGAGACAGGCAAATGAACACTGAAGCTTTCTTT.

This rearrangement joins TRBV27 to TRBJ1-1; 8 bases map to TRBD1. CDR1 is MNHEY, CDR2 SMNVEV, per germline (reference sequence). V was pared by 1 base and J by 3 bases, with 1 base of the junction left unmatched. This CDR3 has 14 amino acids. CDR3 region: CASSLLTGDTEAFF. The CDR3 DNA follows: TGTGCCAGCAGTTTATTGACAGGGGACACTGAAGCTTTCTTT.

The genes are TRBV7-2 and TRBJ2-5, with D perhaps TRBD1 (5 bases). This CDR3 has 14 amino acids. The V gene lost 1 base and the J gene lost 9 bases, with 15 bases spanning the gap. Germline V CDR1 and CDR2: SGHTA, FQGNSA. The CDR3 DNA reads TGTGCCAGCAGCTTAGAGGGGCCCCCTCTGTCCCAGTACTTC. It encodes CASSLEGPPLSQYF. The entire variable domain, with the rest obtained from reference TRBV7-2 and TRBJ2-5, is as follows: GAGVSQSPSNKVTEKGKDVELRCDPISGHTALYWYRQSLGQGLEFLIYFQGNSAPDKSGLPSDRFSAERTGGSVSTLTIQRTQQEDSAVYLCASSLEGPPLSQYFGPGTRLLVL.

This clone was seen a single time. The chain's CDR3 is CASVNGDEQYF. In nucleotides, the CDR3 is TGCGCCAGCGTGAACGGGGACGAGCAGTACTTC. The V and J genes are TRBV10-2 and TRBJ2-7, with D possibly being TRBD2 (5 bases). Germline V lookup: CDR1 WSHSY, CDR2 SAAADI. CDR3 size: 11 residues. V was trimmed by 8 bases and J by 5 bases, leaving 10 bases between them.

CDR3 region: CASSAGDSYEQYF. Here the CDR3 DNA reads TGTGCCAGCAGTGCGGGGGACTCCTACGAGCAGTACTTC. The chain has TRBV2 and TRBJ2-7, with D maybe TRBD2 (6 bases). CDR3 size: 13 residues. The germline V gene has CDR1 SNHLY and CDR2 FYNNEI. Trimming stripped 4 bases from V and 0 bases from J, with 7 bases between.

The chain uses TRBV27 and TRBJ2-7, with 7 bases that match TRBD2. The V gene end was trimmed by 5 bases and the J gene end by 1 base; junction bases not matched to a gene: 5. CDR1 and CDR2 from the germline V gene are MNHEY and SMNVEV (reference sequence). This CDR3 spans 14 amino acids. The DNA of the CDR3 is TGTGCCAGCAGTAGCCTAGCGGATTCCTACGAGCAGTACTTC. Amino acids: CASSSLADSYEQYF.